What follows is one T cell receptor beta chain and its context. This clonotype was recorded many times. Its antigen is unknown. Per-base qualities were not stored, and no clone one base away is much larger. The data belong to a study of human T cells and chemical hapten exposure (dated by TCRdb to about 2021). Context from the whole study: For sensitization, 2% DPC in acetone was applied to a 2 cm by 2 cm area of upper inner arm skin. Throughout the study period of 20 to 25 weeks, patients also received therapeutic DPC doses to the scalp every week. Patch testing on the upper back used Finn chambers containing 0.01% DPC, with scoring done after 6 days according to International Contact Dermatitis Research Group standards. The mostly female patient cohort included alopecia areata with under or over 50% scalp involvement, alopecia totalis and alopecia universalis. Libraries were pooled for sequencing, and variation in per-sample TCR yields was attributed mainly to small differences in library volumes within the pool. In alopecia patients, the study followed how the peripheral blood TCR repertoire changed in vivo over primary and secondary sensitization to diphenylcyclopropenone (DPC), a hapten. Patient blood was sampled pre-sensitization (week 0) and at 2, 6 and about 24 weeks after DPC sensitization. For TCR sequencing, blood came from 25 to 35 alopecia patients at anywhere from one to four time points (pre-sensitization, 2, 6 and 24 weeks). Broader findings and caveats from the paper: The number of PT1 expanded TCRs positively correlated with patch test score, significant at thresholds 8, 16 and 32 but not 4. DPC sensitization did not change the number of TCRs with a frequency above 1 in 1000, and there was no evidence of changes in global repertoire structure. Because every patient had alopecia, a presumed autoimmune disease, the patients' immune response might differ from that of healthy individuals. Significantly more large CDR3 similarity clusters were formed by expanded TCRs than by pre-sensitization or healthy control sets, consistent with antigen-driven responses. After repeated subsampling, changes were observed in the strength of the expansion versus patch-test correlation and in the threshold at which the correlation became significant.

V is pruned by 7 bases and J by 4 bases, leaving 10 bases of the junction without a gene match. The CDR3 contains 14 residues, cysteine and phenylalanine counted. The sequence is cut down to CDR3 DNA, 42 bases in frame from base 1. CDR1 and CDR2, per the germline V gene, are SQVTM and ANQGSEA. The method behind the library was RACE. TCRdb shows the sequencer as NextSeq 500. During library preparation, unique molecular identifiers were attached to individual cDNA molecules so that TCRs could be counted in a quantitative, reproducible way. Each blood RNA sample was used to sequence both TCR alpha and TCR beta chains. In the authors' own workflow: Samples had a median of approximately 93,000 TCRs, with a range from about 20,000 to 690,600. V, J and CDR3 annotation of the TCR reads was carried out using the Decombinator software suite. For PS versus PT1 abundance plots, all samples were subsampled to the same number of TCRs (28,000). TCRs were defined as expanded if absent before sensitization and observed at least eight times at the 2-week time point. TCRdb cleaned the public reads at Q25 with fastp, built clones with MiXCR and kept in-frame beta chains. Each record represents a unique CDR3 protein, reported with the most common genes and DNA among its rows. For this entry, the V and J calls and clone size follow TCRdb and not the study's own pipeline. The sample records under 100,000 distinct CDR3 sequences, around 8.8% of which are singletons. The ten largest clones add up to just over 2.5% of the sample.

The label giving this sample's time point can be read as: pre-sensitization, week 0. This specimen's treatment or condition label, interpreted: therapeutic diphenylcyclopropenone sensitization with weekly scalp DPC. At every patch-test visit, the blood draw took place before the patch test was put on. Patients were considered eligible if aged 18 to 70, diagnosed with alopecia and deemed suitable for DPC therapy, and patients were excluded if pregnant. Unfractionated whole blood was collected in Tempus Blood RNA tubes, and total RNA was extracted from that blood. This sequence uses TRBV29-1 and TRBJ1-1; 9 middle bases align to TRBD1. This sequence was found in a man between 40 and 49 years old with alopecia areata. Some clones in this sample may be carry-over from other donors' samples. The sequencing here drew on whole blood, taken in connection with sensitization to the hapten diphenylcyclopropenone (DPC). The nucleotide sequence is TGCAGCGCGGCGGGACAGGGAGGACGCACTGAAGCTTTCTTT. Its amino acids are CSAAGQGGRTEAFF. The CDR3 plus the reference TRBV29-1 and TRBJ1-1 genes for the other parts give the full variable domain: SAVISQKPSRDICQRGTSLTIQCQVDSQVTMMFWYRQQPGQSLTLIATANQGSEATYESGFVIDKFPISRPNLTFSTLTVSNMSPEDSSIYLCSAAGQGGRTEAFFGQGTRLTVV.